This is a list of T cell receptor beta chains from one sample in a study of blood T cell repertoires in COVID-19. Data came from immunoSEQ multiplex PCR; TCRdb stores just in-frame clones and leaves some out. The sample consists of around 200,000 clones, over 80% of them appearing once. The specimen was peripheral blood. The receptors come from a woman aged 40 to 50 with acute or convalescent COVID-19. The CDR3 runs from the conserved cysteine through the conserved F or W. A D gene is named only where the DNA matches it firmly. Size values are once, few and many counts, or a class for expanded clones, and some rows have none.

TRBV7-9	few	TRBJ1-1	.	TGTGCCAGCAGCAACCCCGGAGACAGTTGGGGAGCTTTCTTT	CASSNPGDSWGAFF
TRBV5-1	.	TRBJ2-4	.	TGCGCCAGCACCCACCCCGAGCTAAACGTTCAGTACTTC	CASTHPELNVQYF
TRBV6-5	.	TRBJ1-6	.	TGTGCCAGCACCCGGGATAATAATTCACCCCTCCACTTT	CASTRDNNSPLHF
TRBV28	.	TRBJ2-1	.	TGTGCCAGCAGTTCCTCCCAGCACACTAGCGAGCAGTTCTTC	CASSSSQHTSEQFF
TRBV3-1/TRBV3-2	.	TRBJ2-3	TRBD2	TGTGCCAGCAGCCCGGGGGAGGGTAGAGGCACAGATACGCAGTATTTT	CASSPGEGRGTDTQYF
TRBV28	.	TRBJ1-5	.	TGTGCCAGCAGTTTTAACAGTCGTAATCAGCCCCAGCATTTT	CASSFNSRNQPQHF
TRBV6-5	.	TRBJ1-4	.	TGTGCCAGCAGTTACTCAGAGGCTAATGAAAAACTGTTTTTT	CASSYSEANEKLFF
TRBV27	once	TRBJ1-2	TRBD1	TGTGCCAGCAGTCCGACAGGGGGCTACTATGGCTACACCTTC	CASSPTGGYYGYTF
TRBV27	.	TRBJ1-5	.	TGTGCCAGCAGTTTGGGCCTGTATAGCAATCAGCCCCAGCATTTT	CASSLGLYSNQPQHF
TRBV27	.	TRBJ1-2	.	TGTGCCAGCAGTTGGGCAGGGCCCCAGAATGGCTACACCTTC	CASSWAGPQNGYTF
TRBV9	.	TRBJ1-4	.	TGTGCCAGCAGCCCCGACCTGGGAGCAACTAATGAAAAACTGTTTTTT	CASSPDLGATNEKLFF
TRBV9	.	TRBJ2-3	TRBD2	TGTGCCAGCAGCTCACACGGGAGGCAAGGTGTTACGCAGTATTTT	CASSSHGRQGVTQYF
TRBV6-1	few	TRBJ2-3	.	TGTGCCAGCAGTGAAGAACAGGGGGGGACAGATACGCAGTATTTT	CASSEEQGGTDTQYF
TRBV6-5	.	TRBJ2-5	TRBD2	TGTGCCAGCAGGCACGAGCTAGCGGGATGGGAGACCCAGTACTTC	CASRHELAGWETQYF
TRBV6-5	.	TRBJ2-5	TRBD1	TGTGCCAGCCTCCGGGACAGCCAAGAGACCCAGTACTTC	CASLRDSQETQYF
TRBV5-1	.	TRBJ2-2	TRBD2	TGCGCCAGCAGCTTGGTGGGACTATCAAGCGGGGAGCTGTTTTTT	CASSLVGLSSGELFF
TRBV3-1/TRBV3-2	.	TRBJ1-3	.	TGTGCCAGCAGCCCGACAGGTTCCTCTGGAAACACCATATATTTT	CASSPTGSSGNTIYF
TRBV5-5	once	TRBJ2-1	TRBD2	TGTGCCAGCACCCCCCCGGGACTAGCGGTAGGTAATGAGCAGTTCTTC	CASTPPGLAVGNEQFF
TRBV18	.	TRBJ1-5	.	TGTGCCAGCTCAACGGCAGGGGACAATCAGCCCCAGCATTTT	CASSTAGDNQPQHF
TRBV28	once	TRBJ1-4	.	TGTGCCAGCAGTTTACTAGGTACTGAAAAACTGTTTTTT	CASSLLGTEKLFF
TRBV5-1	.	TRBJ2-1	.	TGCGCCAGCAGCTCTGGCGACAGGATGCACAATGAGCAGTTCTTC	CASSSGDRMHNEQFF
TRBV30	.	TRBJ2-1	.	TGTGCCTGGAGTGTACGTGGCAGGGATGAGCAGTTCTTC	CAWSVRGRDEQFF
TRBV6-6	.	TRBJ1-5	.	TGTGCCAGCAGTTACTCACTCAATCAGCCCCAGCATTTT	CASSYSLNQPQHF
TRBV5-8	.	TRBJ1-1	.	TGTGCCAGCAGTCCGAGGACTGAAGCTTTCTTT	CASSPRTEAFF
TRBV10-3	few	TRBJ2-1	.	TGTGCCATCAGGTCCCAGTACTCCTACAATGAGCAGTTCTTC	CAIRSQYSYNEQFF
TRBV28	few	TRBJ1-2	.	TGTGCCAGCAGTTTTCCAGCTAACTATGGCTACACCTTC	CASSFPANYGYTF
TRBV6-6	.	TRBJ2-2	.	TGTGCCAGCAGACCAGAAAACACCGGGGAGCTGTTTTTT	CASRPENTGELFF
TRBV7-9	.	TRBJ1-5	.	TGTGCCAGTCAACGGGACATCAGCCAGCCCCAGCATTTT	CASQRDISQPQHF
TRBV6-5	.	TRBJ2-7	.	TGTGCCAGCAGTTACGTGGGGGGATCGGACGAGCAGTACTTC	CASSYVGGSDEQYF
TRBV7-8	.	TRBJ2-1	.	TGTGCCAGCAGCTTAGCCGAGCCCTCCTACAATGAGCAGTTCTTC	CASSLAEPSYNEQFF
TRBV3-1/TRBV3-2	.	TRBJ2-1	.	TGTGCCAGCAGCCAATCCCCCGGGAGCCACAATGAGCAGTTCTTC	CASSQSPGSHNEQFF
TRBV6-5	.	TRBJ2-3	.	TGTGCCAGCAAGTGGCTAGTCTCAGATACGCAGTATTTT	CASKWLVSDTQYF
TRBV19	once	TRBJ2-7	TRBD1	TGTGCCAGTAGCGCAGGGGGCGCAGGGTCCTACGAGCAGTACTTC	CASSAGGAGSYEQYF
TRBV4-1	.	TRBJ2-1	TRBD2	TGCGCCAGCAGCCAAGGGGTTGGAGGCGGGAGGGCGAATGAGCAGTTCTTC	CASSQGVGGGRANEQFF
TRBV6-5	.	TRBJ2-7	TRBD2	TGTGCCAGCAGTCGTAGCGGGGTACGGTCCTACGAGCAGTACTTC	CASSRSGVRSYEQYF
TRBV6-2/TRBV6-3	few	TRBJ2-2	.	TGTGCCAGCAGTTACCCCGGGAGCGCCGACACCGGGGAGCTGTTTTTT	CASSYPGSADTGELFF
TRBV11-2	.	TRBJ2-7	.	TGTGCCAGCAGCTTAGAGTCGGGAGCGGGCGAGCAGTACTTC	CASSLESGAGEQYF
TRBV7-2	.	TRBJ2-7	.	TGTGCCAGCAGCTTATCCAGGGGCCACGAGCAGTACTTC	CASSLSRGHEQYF
TRBV5-5	few	TRBJ1-5	.	TGTGCCAGCAGCAGAGACAACCCGAATAGCAATCAGCCCCAGCATTTT	CASSRDNPNSNQPQHF
TRBV6-5	.	TRBJ2-7	TRBD1	TGTGCCAGCAGACTTACAGGGGACTACGAGCAGTACTTC	CASRLTGDYEQYF
TRBV3-1/TRBV3-2	few	TRBJ1-1	.	TGTGCCAGCAGCCACACGCGACAAGGAGGGGCTTTCTTT	CASSHTRQGGAFF
TRBV6-5	.	TRBJ2-7	TRBD1	TGTGCCGCGGGACAGGATCTTACCTACGAGCAGTACTTC	CAAGQDLTYEQYF
TRBV7-2	few	TRBJ1-3	.	TGTGCCAGCAGCTTAGGTGGGCCCTGGGGAAACACCATATATTTT	CASSLGGPWGNTIYF
TRBV28	few	TRBJ1-1	TRBD1	TGTGCCAGCAGTTTACCGGGTGACAGGGTCACTGAAGCTTTCTTT	CASSLPGDRVTEAFF
TRBV5-4	.	TRBJ2-2	.	TGTGCCAGCAGCTTGGGCAGGGCGAACACCGGGGAGCTGTTTTTT	CASSLGRANTGELFF
TRBV10-3	.	TRBJ1-6	.	TGTGCCATCAGTGAGTCTCGGGTAGTGGGCAGGGGAAGCTCACCCCTCCACTTT	CAISESRVVGRGSSPLHF
TRBV2	.	TRBJ2-7	.	TGTGCCAGCAGCAAGGGGGAGTTTACGGTGCAGTACTTC	CASSKGEFTVQYF
TRBV27	.	TRBJ1-2	.	TGTGCCAGCAGTCCCCTGGATTGGGGCGAGAGGCCAGGCTACACCTTC	CASSPLDWGERPGYTF